A selection of T cell receptor beta chains follows, all from one sample in a study of blood T cell repertoires in COVID-19. Measured with immunoSEQ multiplex PCR; TCRdb has only the in-frame clones, and not every one. The sample has 120,000 or so clones, around 88% seen once. The specimen was peripheral blood. Receptors originate from a woman between 45 and 65 years old with active or convalescent COVID-19. The CDR3 runs from the conserved cysteine through the conserved F or W. A D gene is named only where the DNA matches it firmly. Clone sizes are given selectively: once, few, many, or a class where the clone is expanded.

v_gene	d_gene	j_gene	abundance	CDR3nt	CDR3aa
TRBV2	NA	TRBJ2-7	NA	TGTGCCAGCAGTGATAGGGGGGGCGGGTACGAGCAGTACTTC	CASSDRGGGYEQYF
TRBV5-4	NA	TRBJ2-7	NA	TGTGCCAGCAGCTTGTCGGACGAGCAGTACTTC	CASSLSDEQYF
TRBV29-1	TRBD1	TRBJ1-1	NA	TGCCTGATACAGGGGCTCTCACCCCCTGAAGCTTTCTTT	CLIQGLSPPEAFF
TRBV27	NA	TRBJ2-5	NA	TGTGCCAGCAGTTCCCCGTTTTCCGGAGAGACCCAGTACTTC	CASSSPFSGETQYF
TRBV6-2/TRBV6-3	NA	TRBJ2-1	NA	TGTGCCAGCAGCAAGCTGGGGGCCCAGGGGAGGGGTGAGCAGTTCTTC	CASSKLGAQGRGEQFF
TRBV7-6	NA	TRBJ2-7	NA	TGTGCCAGCAGCTCAGGGTTAGAGCAGTACTTC	CASSSGLEQYF
TRBV7-3	TRBD2	TRBJ2-7	NA	TGTGCCAGCAGCGTGACTAGCGGGGCCCTCGAGCAGTACTTC	CASSVTSGALEQYF
TRBV6-6	NA	TRBJ2-7	NA	TGTGCCAGCACCCCAGGGGACGGACCGACCTACGAGCAGTACTTC	CASTPGDGPTYEQYF
TRBV29-1	NA	TRBJ1-3	NA	TGCAGCGTGGAGACAGATCCTGGAAACACCATATATTTT	CSVETDPGNTIYF
TRBV28	TRBD1	TRBJ2-7	NA	TGTGCCAGCAGAAACGCCGGGACAGGGAGGAACGAGCAGTACTTC	CASRNAGTGRNEQYF
TRBV27	NA	TRBJ2-2	NA	TGTGCCAGCAGTCCGACAGATAACGCCGGGGAGCTGTTTTTT	CASSPTDNAGELFF
TRBV10-2	TRBD1	TRBJ2-2	NA	TGCGCCAGCAGAGGACAGGGGAACACCGGGGAGCTGTTTTTT	CASRGQGNTGELFF
TRBV12-5	NA	TRBJ1-1	NA	TGTGCTAGTGGTTTGGTACAAAAAGGGGTCACTGAAGCTTTCTTT	CASGLVQKGVTEAFF
TRBV7-9	NA	TRBJ2-2	NA	TGTGCCAGCAGCCCCCGGGACTCAAGGACCGGGGAGCTGTTTTTT	CASSPRDSRTGELFF
TRBV28	NA	TRBJ1-6	NA	TGTGCCAGCAGCCCCGTCGGGGGGAGATCCTATAATTCACCCCTCCACTTT	CASSPVGGRSYNSPLHF
TRBV30	NA	TRBJ1-1	NA	TGTGCCTGGAGACAGAACACTGAAGCTTTCTTT	CAWRQNTEAFF
TRBV15	TRBD2	TRBJ2-3	NA	TGTGCCACCAGCCGACGACTAGCGGGAACGGGCACAGATACGCAGTATTTT	CATSRRLAGTGTDTQYF
TRBV24-1	TRBD1	TRBJ2-6	NA	TGTGCCACCAGTGGTGCAACAGGGGGTCCAGGGGCCAACGTCCTGACTTTC	CATSGATGGPGANVLTF
TRBV5-5	TRBD2	TRBJ2-3	NA	TGTGCCAGCAGACCGACTAGCGGGAGAGATACGCAGTATTTT	CASRPTSGRDTQYF
TRBV28	TRBD2	TRBJ2-2	NA	TGTGCCAGCAGTCCTTTAGCGGGAGGGCCTTGGACCGGGGAGCTGTTTTTT	CASSPLAGGPWTGELFF
TRBV30	TRBD1	TRBJ1-2	NA	TGTGCCTGGAGGGCAGGGGGCCCGGGCACCTTC	CAWRAGGPGTF
TRBV19	NA	TRBJ2-7	NA	TGTGCCAGTAGTCCCCTGGGCAGGGGCATCCCTCAGTACTTC	CASSPLGRGIPQYF
TRBV7-2	TRBD2	TRBJ2-7	NA	TGTGCCAGCAGTTCGAGCGGGGCTGCCTACGAGCAGTACTTC	CASSSSGAAYEQYF
TRBV2	NA	TRBJ2-5	NA	TGTGCCAGCCCGGGTGAGGAGACCCAGTACTTC	CASPGEETQYF
TRBV10-3	TRBD1	TRBJ1-1	NA	TGTGCCATCAGGGGACAGGGGCATCGCACTGAAGCTTTCTTT	CAIRGQGHRTEAFF
TRBV7-9	TRBD2	TRBJ2-1	NA	TGTGCCAGCAGCTCCGTAGTAGGGGTAGCGGGGGGAAATGAGCAGTTCTTC	CASSSVVGVAGGNEQFF
TRBV28	TRBD2	TRBJ2-5	NA	TGTGCCAGCAGTTTAGTCCCCCGGGCTAGCGGGCTCCAAGAGACCCAGTACTTC	CASSLVPRASGLQETQYF
TRBV5-5	NA	TRBJ2-2	NA	TGTGCCAGCAGCTTGCCCCATCTAGACGGGGAGCTGTTTTTT	CASSLPHLDGELFF
TRBV24-1	NA	TRBJ2-2	NA	TGTGCCACCAGTGACCCGGACAGAGACACCGGGGAGCTGTTTTTT	CATSDPDRDTGELFF
TRBV21-1	NA	TRBJ2-7	NA	TGTGCCAGCAGCCTGACGTCGGGGGTTCAGTCCTACGAGCAGTACTTC	CASSLTSGVQSYEQYF
TRBV29-1	TRBD1	TRBJ1-2	NA	TGCAGCGCATCACAGGGGTATGGCTACACCTTC	CSASQGYGYTF
TRBV6-6	NA	TRBJ1-2	NA	TGTGCCAGCAGTTACTCGACAGACTTAGACTACACCTTC	CASSYSTDLDYTF
TRBV2	TRBD2	TRBJ2-1	NA	TGTGCCAGCAGCGCTAGACTAGCGGGAGGACCCCTCTCGAGCTCCTACAATGAGCAGTTCTTC	CASSARLAGGPLSSSYNEQFF
TRBV21-1	NA	TRBJ2-3	NA	TGTGCCAGCAGCAAAGCGATAAAAACTAGCGGGGCCAGCACAGATACGCAGTATTTT	CASSKAIKTSGASTDTQYF
TRBV4-1	NA	TRBJ2-7	once	TGCGCCAGCAGCCGTCTCAGTTCGATCTCCTACGAGCAGTACTTC	CASSRLSSISYEQYF
TRBV29-1	NA	TRBJ1-4	NA	TGCAGCGCCCTAATTAGTATCGGGGAAAAACTGTTTTTT	CSALISIGEKLFF
TRBV27	NA	TRBJ2-7	once	TGTGCCAGCAGTTTTCCGGGAGACGAGCAGTACTTC	CASSFPGDEQYF
TRBV2	NA	TRBJ2-1	NA	TGTGCCAGCAGTGCCTCAGGAGGGGGGGGCTCCTACAATGAGCAGTTCTTC	CASSASGGGGSYNEQFF
TRBV28	TRBD1	TRBJ1-3	NA	TGTGCCAGCAGTTCGGGACAGAGAAACACCATATATTTT	CASSSGQRNTIYF
TRBV10-3	NA	TRBJ2-3	NA	TGTGCCATCAGTGGCCGGGACAACGATTACACAGATACGCAGTATTTT	CAISGRDNDYTDTQYF
TRBV3-1/TRBV3-2	NA	TRBJ1-3	NA	TGTGCCAGCAGCCCGAGCGGAAACACCATATATTTT	CASSPSGNTIYF
TRBV19	NA	TRBJ2-1	NA	TGTGCCAGTACCAGGGAGGGGGGGGTTGAGCAGTTCTTC	CASTREGGVEQFF
TRBV3-1/TRBV3-2	NA	TRBJ2-1	NA	TGTGCCAGCAGCCGGAGTGAGGGTCACAATGAGCAGTTCTTC	CASSRSEGHNEQFF
TRBV19	NA	TRBJ2-3	NA	TGTGCCAGTAGACCTGACAGGAGCACAGATACGCAGTATTTT	CASRPDRSTDTQYF
TRBV5-1	NA	TRBJ1-2	NA	TGCGCCAGCAGCCCCGGGACGGCTACAGGGTTAGGCTACACCTTC	CASSPGTATGLGYTF
TRBV19	TRBD1	TRBJ2-1	NA	TGTGCCAGTAGTAGCACAGGGGGCAGCTCCTACAATGAGCAGTTCTTC	CASSSTGGSSYNEQFF
TRBV2	NA	TRBJ1-2	NA	TGTGCCAGCAGCGGCGGACTCTATGGCTACACCTTC	CASSGGLYGYTF
TRBV11-2	TRBD1	TRBJ2-7	NA	TGTGCCAGCAGCCGAACCCGGGACAGGAGACCTCGGGAGCAGTACTTC	CASSRTRDRRPREQYF
TRBV9	TRBD2	TRBJ2-7	NA	TGTGCCAGCAGCGTCAAACTAGCGGGAACCGAGCAGTACTTC	CASSVKLAGTEQYF
TRBV19	TRBD2	TRBJ2-1	NA	TGTGCCAGTAGTCGGGGGGGGTACAATGAGCAGTTCTTC	CASSRGGYNEQFF